A single sample gave rise to the 23 T cell receptor beta chains below, sequenced in a study of molecular identifiers for immune sequencing clone quantification. TCRdb ran MiXCR on the PCR reads and lists one entry per CDR3 protein. The sample consists of about 640,000 distinct CDR3 sequences, 20% of them appearing once. The specimen was naive CD8+ T cells from blood, with Jurkat cell RNA spiked in. Noted subset: FACS-sorted CD8+CD4-CCR7+CD45RA+ naive T cells. Every receptor here comes from a human donor in good health. Some libraries in this study had Jurkat cell RNA spiked in.

Remarks on this clonotype: It may be a read error: a sequence one base away is much more abundant. This chain connects TRBV10-3 to TRBJ2-5; maybe TRBD2 (5 bases). V was pared by 3 bases and J by 2 bases, with 19 bases between. There are 17 residues in the CDR3. Germline CDR1 reads ENHRY; CDR2 reads SYGVKD. This CDR3 reads CAISERGDSRIQETQYF. CDR3 nucleotide sequence: TGTGCCATCAGTGAACGGGGTGATAGCAGGATTCAAGAGACCCAGTACTTC.

This clonotype was seen ten or more times. The rearrangement joins TRBV7-2 to TRBJ2-7; D might be TRBD1 (6 bases). The CDR3 has 14 residues. The germline V gene has CDR1 SGHTA and CDR2 FQGNSA. V shed 6 bases and J shed 0 bases, with 12 bases lying between them. The CDR3 spells CASSETGTSYEQYF. The CDR3 DNA reads TGTGCCAGCAGTGAGACAGGAACCTCCTACGAGCAGTACTTC.

With regard to this clonotype: Just one base apart from a much larger clone, this may be a read error. The chain combines TRBV20-1 with TRBJ1-1; TRBD1 might be the D (6 bases). Germline loops: CDR1 DFQATT, CDR2 SNEGSKA (reference sequence). The CDR3 length is 13 residues. CDR3: CSASQGLNTEALF. Written as DNA, the CDR3 is TGCAGTGCTTCGCAGGGGCTTAACACTGAAGCTCTCTTT.

V and J are TRBV9 and TRBJ2-2; D not resolved. Deletions cut 0 bases from V and 0 bases from J, with 12 bases between. Germline V gene sequence: CDR1 SGDLS, CDR2 YYNGEE. This CDR3 is 17 amino acids long. Here the CDR3 reads CASSVDPKTTNTGELFF. CDR3 nucleotides: TGTGCCAGCAGCGTAGACCCCAAGACAACGAACACCGGGGAGCTGTTTTTT. Based on the CDR3 plus reference TRBV9 and TRBJ2-2, the full variable domain is DSGVTQTPKHLITATGQRVTLRCSPRSGDLSVYWYQQSLDQGLQFLIQYYNGEERAKGNILERFSAQQFPDLHSELNLSSLELGDSALYFCASSVDPKTTNTGELFFGEGSRLTVL.

This clonotype appeared many times. The chain employs TRBV7-8 and TRBJ1-4; the D is unclear. There are 15 residues in the CDR3. Germline CDR1 and CDR2: SGHVS and FQNEAQ. The V gene lost 5 bases and the J gene lost 0 bases, with 10 bases spanning the gap. DNA of the CDR3: TGTGCCAGCAGCCCGTACAGATCAACTAATGAAAAACTGTTTTTT. Its protein product is CASSPYRSTNEKLFF.

This clonotype was detected a few times. V gene TRBV2 combines with J gene TRBJ1-1, with D hard to call. The CDR3 runs to 16 residues. Germline assignment: CDR1 SNHLY and CDR2 FYNNEI. V was pared by 6 bases and J by 5 bases, with 22 bases between. As DNA, the CDR3 is TGTGCCAGCAGCTATACGACTGCCGTACCGAGGACTGAAGCTTTCTTT. It yields the protein CASSYTTAVPRTEAFF.

This rearrangement joins TRBV6-2 or TRBV6-3 to TRBJ2-3; TRBD2 aligns across 14 bases. The germline gives CDR1 MNHEY, CDR2 SVGEGT. The CDR3 loop spans 17 amino acids. Germline trimming cut 7 bases from V and 0 bases from J; bases unmatched to any gene: 6. The DNA of the CDR3 is TGTGCCAGCACCCAGGGACTAGCGGGGGTAAGCACAGATACGCAGTATTTT. Protein sequence: CASTQGLAGVSTDTQYF.

The table lists this clonotype with many counts. The V call is TRBV6-2 or TRBV6-3, the J call TRBJ1-1; D gene ambiguous. Trimming removed 2 bases at V and 3 bases at J, with 10 bases between. This CDR3 is built from 14 residues. The V gene's germline CDR1 is MNHEY and CDR2 SVGEGT. The CDR3 loop reads CASSYRVSDTEAFF. Here the CDR3 DNA reads TGTGCCAGCAGTTACCGGGTTTCGGACACTGAAGCTTTCTTT.

At least ten counts were recorded for this clonotype. CDR3 protein: CASSYSVLETQYF. CDR3 nucleotides: TGTGCCAGCAGTTATAGCGTTTTGGAGACCCAGTACTTC. This rearrangement joins TRBV6-5 to TRBJ2-5; D is perhaps TRBD2 (5 bases). From germline, CDR1 is MNHEY and CDR2 SVGAGI. The V and J ends lost 3 bases and 5 bases respectively, with 10 bases between them. CDR3 length: 13 amino acids.

Concerning this clonotype itself: The CDR3 ends on some other residue instead of the conserved phenylalanine or tryptophan, so this is likely a read error. The chain recombines TRBV6-2 or TRBV6-3 with TRBJ2-1; 7 bases align to TRBD1. The CDR3 runs 16 residues. CDR1 is MNHEY, CDR2 SVGEGT, per germline. Trimming took 6 bases from V and 6 from J; bases not matched to a gene: 14. The CDR3 sequence: CASSYDRDVVGNEQFL. Here the CDR3 DNA reads TGTGCCAGCAGCTACGACAGGGATGTTGTGGGCAATGAGCAGTTCCTC.

This clonotype has ten or more counts. The chain combines TRBV24-1 with TRBJ2-3, with a tentative D call TRBD1 (5 bases). The V gene's germline CDR1 is KGHDR and CDR2 SFDVKD. Trimming removed 0 bases from V and 3 bases from J, with 15 bases in between. The CDR3 runs 17 residues. The CDR3 coding sequence is TGTGCCACCAGTGATTTGGAACCCTCCAAGGGGACAGATACGCAGTATTTT. Amino acids: CATSDLEPSKGTDTQYF.

The gene calls are TRBV19 and TRBJ2-7, with D tentatively TRBD2 (5 bases). Trimming shortened V by 5 bases and J by 2 bases, and 13 bases separated the two germline ends. Germline-derived CDR1 and CDR2 are LNHDA and SQIVND (reference sequence). The CDR3 extends over 14 amino acids. The CDR3 region has the DNA TGTGCCAGTAGTCTAGGAGTAGCGACCTACGAGCAGTACTTC. Translation: CASSLGVATYEQYF.

As for this clonotype: The final CDR3 position lacks the conserved phenylalanine or tryptophan, pointing to a likely read error. This rearrangement joins TRBV4-3 to TRBJ2-7; D may correspond to TRBD1 or TRBD2 (5 bases each). Germline V CDR1 and CDR2: LGHNA, YSLEER. The CDR3 has 15 residues. Trimming took 0 bases from V and 3 from J, leaving 12 bases between them. The CDR3 DNA is TGCGCCAGCAGCCAAGAAGATCGTGGGGGCTACGAGCAGTACTCC. This codes for CASSQEDRGGYEQYS.

Many counts were recorded for this clonotype. The chain is built from TRBV12-3 or TRBV12-4 and TRBJ2-5; 13 nucleotides agree with TRBD2. V lost 6 bases to trimming and J lost 1 base; unmatched junction nucleotides: 17. CDR3 length: 20 amino acids. As DNA, the CDR3 is TGTGCCAGCAGCCCCGGGGCTCGACTAGCGGGGGGCCACGTCCAAGAGACCCAGTACTTC. This encodes CASSPGARLAGGHVQETQYF.

To note about this clonotype: A much larger clone differs by one base, so this may be a read error. This chain uses TRBV4-1 with TRBJ2-3; 12 positions match TRBD2. The CDR3 covers 17 residues. CDR1 MGHRA and CDR2 YSYEKL come from the germline V gene. V lost 5 bases to trimming and J lost 2 bases; unmatched junction nucleotides: 8. CDR3 sequence: CASSCATSGGVTDTQYF. The CDR3 DNA reads as TGCGCCAGCAGCTGCGCGACTAGCGGGGGAGTCACAGATACGCAGTATTTT.

With regard to this clonotype: This sequence may be a read error, since a much larger clone differs from it by one base. The CDR3 does not close with the conserved phenylalanine or tryptophan, likely indicating a read error. The V gene is TRBV27, the J gene TRBJ2-7, with D tentatively TRBD1 (5 bases). Deletions cut 5 bases from V and 3 bases from J, with 11 bases between. The CDR3 is 13 amino acids. Germline V lookup: CDR1 MNHEY, CDR2 SMNVEV (reference sequence). CDR3 in DNA: TGTGCCAGCAGTGCCCAGGGTAGCTACGAGCAGTACCTC. As protein: CASSAQGSYEQYL.

This clonotype was seen many times. DNA for the CDR3: TGCGCCAGCAGCCAATCGCGTACAGGGATAGAGTACGAGCAGTACTTC. As protein: CASSQSRTGIEYEQYF. The V gene is TRBV4-3, the J gene TRBJ2-7; D possibly corresponds to TRBD1 (6 bases). Trimming removed 2 bases from V and 4 bases from J, with 18 bases in between. CDR1 LGHNA and CDR2 YSLEER come from the germline V gene. This CDR3 region has 16 residues.

This clonotype was seen repeatedly, ten times or more. The chain has TRBV4-3 and TRBJ2-7, with D perhaps matching TRBD1 or TRBD2 (5 bases each). The germline V gene encodes CDR1 LGHNA and CDR2 YSLEER. V was shortened by 0 bases and J by 3 bases, with 12 bases between the two germline ends. This CDR3 is 15 amino acids long. CDR3 in DNA: TGCGCCAGCAGCCAAGATAGGGGTCGGGGCTACGAGCAGTACTTC. It encodes CASSQDRGRGYEQYF.

This clonotype occurred many times. The V gene is TRBV7-2, the J gene TRBJ2-1; D assignment may be TRBD1 or TRBD2 (6 bases each). The CDR3 runs to 16 residues. The V gene lost 1 base and the J gene lost 2 bases, with 12 bases spanning the gap. Germline loops: CDR1 SGHTA, CDR2 FQGNSA. CDR3 residues: CASSLVPGGAYNEQFF. CDR3 in DNA: TGTGCCAGCAGCTTAGTTCCCGGGGGCGCCTACAATGAGCAGTTCTTC.

This clonotype showed up many times. The chain joins TRBV20-1 to TRBJ2-5; no reliable D call. CDR3 length: 14 residues. V shed 4 bases and J shed 1 base, with 13 bases lying between them. CDR1 and CDR2 (germline): DFQATT, SNEGSKA (reference sequence). CDR3 protein: CSANAENVQETQYF. The CDR3 DNA is TGCAGTGCTAATGCGGAAAACGTCCAAGAGACCCAGTACTTC.

This clonotype was seen many times. This chain's CDR3 is CASSAYSGSREQYF. The CDR3 nucleotides read TGTGCCAGCAGCGCTTATAGCGGGAGTAGGGAGCAGTACTTC. The V call is TRBV9, the J call TRBJ2-7; TRBD2 matches 9 bases. Germline-derived CDR1 and CDR2 are SGDLS and YYNGEE. Trimming at V came to 3 bases and at J to 7 bases, leaving 8 bases not matched to a gene. There are 14 residues in the CDR3.

The sample holds many counts of this clonotype. The genes are TRBV15 and TRBJ2-1, with D possibly TRBD1 on 5 matching bases. This CDR3 contains 14 residues. V was trimmed by 5 bases and J by 3 bases, leaving 11 bases between them. Germline loops: CDR1 LNHNV, CDR2 YYDKDF (reference sequence). CDR3 sequence: CATSPIRDYNEQFF. CDR3 DNA sequence: TGTGCCACCAGCCCGATCAGGGACTACAATGAGCAGTTCTTC.

The chain recombines TRBV20-1 with TRBJ1-3; D uncertain. This CDR3 has 12 amino acids. V lost 6 bases to trimming and J lost 0 bases, with 6 bases between them. Germline CDR1 and CDR2: DFQATT and SNEGSKA (reference sequence). The CDR3 nucleotides read TGCAGTGCACGGGGCTCTGGAAACACCATATATTTT. This translates into CSARGSGNTIYF.